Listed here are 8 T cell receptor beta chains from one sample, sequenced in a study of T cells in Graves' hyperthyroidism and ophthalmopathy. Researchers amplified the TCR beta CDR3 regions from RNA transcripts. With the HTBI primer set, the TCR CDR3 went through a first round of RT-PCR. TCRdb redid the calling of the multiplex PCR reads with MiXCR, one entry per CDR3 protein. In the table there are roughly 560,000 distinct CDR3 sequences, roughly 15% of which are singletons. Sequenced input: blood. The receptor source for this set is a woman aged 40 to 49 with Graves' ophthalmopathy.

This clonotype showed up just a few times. The CDR3 nucleotides are TGTGCCAGCAGTTCCTCACAGTATACTAACTATGGCTACACCTTC. It yields the protein CASSSSQYTNYGYTF. This chain links TRBV6-5 with TRBJ1-2, with no clear D. V gave up 4 bases and J gave up 0 bases, with 12 bases separating them. This CDR3 spans 15 amino acids. The V gene's germline CDR1 is MNHEY and CDR2 SVGAGI.

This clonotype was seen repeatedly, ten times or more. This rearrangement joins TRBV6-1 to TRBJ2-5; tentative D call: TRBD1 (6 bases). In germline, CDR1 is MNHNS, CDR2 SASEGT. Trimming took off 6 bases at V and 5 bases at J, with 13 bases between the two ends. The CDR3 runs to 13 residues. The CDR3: CASRHPGVETQYF. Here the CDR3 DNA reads TGTGCCAGCAGACACCCAGGGGTCGAGACCCAGTACTTC.

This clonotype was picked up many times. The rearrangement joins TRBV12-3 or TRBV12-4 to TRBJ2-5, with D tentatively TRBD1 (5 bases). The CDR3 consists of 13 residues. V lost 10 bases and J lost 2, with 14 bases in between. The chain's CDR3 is CATQQVPQETQYF. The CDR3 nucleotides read TGTGCCACCCAACAGGTACCTCAAGAGACCCAGTACTTC.

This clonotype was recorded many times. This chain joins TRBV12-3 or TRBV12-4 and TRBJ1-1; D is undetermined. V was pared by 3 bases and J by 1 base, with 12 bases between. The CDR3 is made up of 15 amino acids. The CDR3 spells CASSFIIGGNTEAFF. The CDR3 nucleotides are TGTGCCAGCAGTTTTATTATCGGCGGGAACACTGAAGCTTTCTTT.

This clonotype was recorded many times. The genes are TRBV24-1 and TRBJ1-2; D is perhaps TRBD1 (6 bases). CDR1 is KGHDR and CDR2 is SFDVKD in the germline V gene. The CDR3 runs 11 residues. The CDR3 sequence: CASQGGDGYTF. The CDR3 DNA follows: TGTGCTTCACAAGGGGGAGATGGCTACACCTTC.

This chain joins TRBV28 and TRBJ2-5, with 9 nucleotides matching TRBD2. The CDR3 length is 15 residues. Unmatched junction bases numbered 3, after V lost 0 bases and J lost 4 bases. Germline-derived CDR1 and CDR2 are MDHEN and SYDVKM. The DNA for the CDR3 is TGTGCCAGCAGTTTATGGCGGGAGGGCCGAGAGACCCAGTACTTC. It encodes CASSLWREGRETQYF.

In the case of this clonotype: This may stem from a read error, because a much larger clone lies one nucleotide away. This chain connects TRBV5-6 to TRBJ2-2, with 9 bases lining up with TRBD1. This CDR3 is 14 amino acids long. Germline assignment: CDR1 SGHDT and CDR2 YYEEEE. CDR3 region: CAGSSGTGTGELFF. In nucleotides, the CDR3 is TGTGCCGGCAGCTCAGGGACAGGGACCGGGGAGCTGTTTTTT. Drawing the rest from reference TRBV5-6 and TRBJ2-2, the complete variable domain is DAGVTQSPTHLIKTRGQQVTLRCSPKSGHDTVSWYQQALGQGPQFIFQYYEEEERQRGNFPDRFSGHQFPNYSSELNVNALLLGDSALYLCAGSSGTGTGELFFGEGSRLTVL.

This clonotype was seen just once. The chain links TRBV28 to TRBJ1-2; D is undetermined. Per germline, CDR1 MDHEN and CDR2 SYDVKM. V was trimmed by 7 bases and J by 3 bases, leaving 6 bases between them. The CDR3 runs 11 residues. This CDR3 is CASKGYYGYTF. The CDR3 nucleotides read TGTGCCAGCAAGGGTTACTATGGCTACACCTTC.